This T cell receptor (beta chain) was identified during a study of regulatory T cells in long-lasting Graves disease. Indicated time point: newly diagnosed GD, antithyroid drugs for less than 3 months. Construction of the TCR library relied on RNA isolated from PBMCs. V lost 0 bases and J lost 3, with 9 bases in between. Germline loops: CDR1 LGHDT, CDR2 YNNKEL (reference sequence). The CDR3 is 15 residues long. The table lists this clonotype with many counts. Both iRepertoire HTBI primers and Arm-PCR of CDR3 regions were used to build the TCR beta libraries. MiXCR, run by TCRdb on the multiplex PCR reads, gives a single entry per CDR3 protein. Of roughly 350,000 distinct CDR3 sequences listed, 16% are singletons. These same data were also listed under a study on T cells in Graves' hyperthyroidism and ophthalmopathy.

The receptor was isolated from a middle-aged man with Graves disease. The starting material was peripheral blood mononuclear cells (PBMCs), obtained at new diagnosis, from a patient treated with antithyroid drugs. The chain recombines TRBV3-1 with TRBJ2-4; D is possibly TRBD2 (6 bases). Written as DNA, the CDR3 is TGTGCCAGCAGCCAAGAATGGGAGGTCAAAAACATTCAGTACTTC. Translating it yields CASSQEWEVKNIQYF.